This T cell receptor beta chain was recorded in a study of blood T cell repertoires in COVID-19. Looking at the study overall: Sources were T cells, B-cell-depleted T cells, or PBMCs; the material itself was cDNA or gDNA.

Participants had their cohort set by participant-reported clinical history. Symptom resolution, clearance, or two negative PCRs marked the recovered donors of Cohort 3. The germline V gene encodes CDR1 KGHSH and CDR2 LQKENI. J gave up 2 bases and V 2 bases, and 3 bases lay outside the gene matches. The CDR3 extends over 16 amino acids. In the source study's methods: For nucleated cells, counts were estimated from reference gene primer amplification. Assay used: immunoSEQ multiplex PCR; TCRdb lists only in-frame clones, some missing. V, J and clone size reflect that table, while D and trimming were determined from the DNA. The sample shows about 280,000 clones, around nine tenths of them seen only once.

The sequenced sample was PBMCs or T cells enriched from blood (not recorded which). This chain links TRBV18 with TRBJ2-7, with TRBD2 matching 13 bases. The TCR sequence derives from a woman aged 55-75 years who had recovered from COVID-19. The CDR3 loop is CASSPGLAGATYEQYF. CDR3 DNA sequence: TGTGCCAGCTCACCAGGACTAGCGGGAGCAACCTACGAGCAGTACTTC.